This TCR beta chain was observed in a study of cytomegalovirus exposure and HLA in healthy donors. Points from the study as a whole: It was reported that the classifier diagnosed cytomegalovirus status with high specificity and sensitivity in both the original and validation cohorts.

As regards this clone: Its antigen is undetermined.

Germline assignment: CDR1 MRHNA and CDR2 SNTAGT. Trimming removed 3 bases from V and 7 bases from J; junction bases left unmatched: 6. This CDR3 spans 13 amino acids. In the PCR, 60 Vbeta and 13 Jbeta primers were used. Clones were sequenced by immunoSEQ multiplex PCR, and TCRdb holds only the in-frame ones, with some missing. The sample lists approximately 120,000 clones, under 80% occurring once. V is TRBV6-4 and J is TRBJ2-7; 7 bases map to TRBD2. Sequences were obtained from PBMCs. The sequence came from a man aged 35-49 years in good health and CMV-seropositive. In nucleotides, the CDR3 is TGTGCCAGCAGTGAGGCTAGCGGCCTGGAGCAGTACTTC. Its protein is CASSEASGLEQYF.